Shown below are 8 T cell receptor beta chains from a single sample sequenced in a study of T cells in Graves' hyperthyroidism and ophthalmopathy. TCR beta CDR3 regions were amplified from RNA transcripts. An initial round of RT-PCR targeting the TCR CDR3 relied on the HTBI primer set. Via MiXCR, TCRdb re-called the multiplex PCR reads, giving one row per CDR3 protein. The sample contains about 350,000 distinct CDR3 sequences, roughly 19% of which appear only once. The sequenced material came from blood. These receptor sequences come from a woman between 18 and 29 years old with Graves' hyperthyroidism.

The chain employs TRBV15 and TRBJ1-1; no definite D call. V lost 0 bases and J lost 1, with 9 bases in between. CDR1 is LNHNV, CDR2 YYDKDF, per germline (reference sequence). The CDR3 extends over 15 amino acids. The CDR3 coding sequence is TGTGCCACCAGCAGAGATAGGGAGGCGAACACTGAAGCTTTCTTT. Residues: CATSRDREANTEAFF.

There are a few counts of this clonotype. The CDR3 DNA is TGTGCCAGCAGTCGGGGGTCCTATGGCTACACCTTC. As protein: CASSRGSYGYTF. The rearrangement links TRBV28 to TRBJ1-2; D perhaps matches TRBD1 (5 bases). The germline V gene has CDR1 MDHEN and CDR2 SYDVKM. The CDR3 length is 12 residues. V lost 5 bases to trimming and J lost 4 bases, with 8 bases between them.

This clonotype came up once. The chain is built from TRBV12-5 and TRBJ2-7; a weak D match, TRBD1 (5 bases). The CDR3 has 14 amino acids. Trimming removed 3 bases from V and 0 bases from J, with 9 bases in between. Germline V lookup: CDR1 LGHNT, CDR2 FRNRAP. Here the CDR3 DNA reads TGTGCTAGTGGTTTCTGGGGCGGCTCCTACGAGCAGTACTTC. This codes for CASGFWGGSYEQYF.

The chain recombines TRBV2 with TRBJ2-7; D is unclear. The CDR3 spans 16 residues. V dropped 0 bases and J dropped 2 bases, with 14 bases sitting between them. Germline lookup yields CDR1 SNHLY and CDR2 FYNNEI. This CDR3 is CASSEALRQAAYEQYF. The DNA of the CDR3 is TGTGCCAGCAGTGAAGCGCTCCGTCAGGCCGCCTACGAGCAGTACTTC.

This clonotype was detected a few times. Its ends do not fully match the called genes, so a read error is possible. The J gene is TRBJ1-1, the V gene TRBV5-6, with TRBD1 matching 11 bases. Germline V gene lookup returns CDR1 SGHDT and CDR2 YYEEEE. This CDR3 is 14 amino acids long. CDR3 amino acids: CAGSPGQGATEAFF. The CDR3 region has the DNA TGTGCCGGCAGCCCCGGACAGGGGGCCACTGAAGCTTTCTTT.

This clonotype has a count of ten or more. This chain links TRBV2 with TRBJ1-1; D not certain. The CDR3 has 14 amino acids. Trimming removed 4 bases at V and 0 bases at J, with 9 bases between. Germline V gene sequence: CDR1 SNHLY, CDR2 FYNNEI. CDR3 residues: CASSARVLNTEAFF. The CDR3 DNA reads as TGTGCCAGCAGTGCGCGGGTCTTGAACACTGAAGCTTTCTTT.

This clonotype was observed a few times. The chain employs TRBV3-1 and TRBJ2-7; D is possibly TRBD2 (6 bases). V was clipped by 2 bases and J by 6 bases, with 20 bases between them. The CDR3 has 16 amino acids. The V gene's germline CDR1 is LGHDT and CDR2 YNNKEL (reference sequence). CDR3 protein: CASSQLRLEGSGEQYF. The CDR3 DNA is TGTGCCAGCAGCCAACTACGACTAGAGGGGTCGGGCGAGCAGTACTTC.

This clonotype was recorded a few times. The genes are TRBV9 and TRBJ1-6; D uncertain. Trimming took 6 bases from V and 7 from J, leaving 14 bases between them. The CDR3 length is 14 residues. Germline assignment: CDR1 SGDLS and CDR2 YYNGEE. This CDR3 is CASTPGVGNSPLHF. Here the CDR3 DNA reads TGTGCCAGCACCCCTGGGGTGGGGAATTCACCCCTCCACTTT.